The TCR beta chain under discussion was sequenced for a study of Graves' ophthalmopathy and Graves' hyperthyroidism. Study background: At initial diagnosis, peripheral blood was obtained, and this preceded any treatment.

Germline assignment: CDR1 MNHNY and CDR2 SVGAGI (reference sequence). CDR3 size: 12 residues. Between the trimmed V and J ends, which lost 6 bases and 4 bases, there was a span of 9 bases. This clonotype was counted only a few times. The authors amplified TCR beta CDR3 regions, and they did so from RNA transcripts for repertoire sequencing. First-round RT-PCR used HTBI primers; second-round multiplex PCR followed. MiXCR, run by TCRdb on the multiplex PCR reads, gives a single entry per CDR3 protein. The sample has around 670,000 distinct CDR3 sequences, 40% seen once. The TCR sequence derives from an adult man with Graves' ophthalmopathy. The sample comprised peripheral blood. This sequence joins TRBV6-6 and TRBJ1-1, with D tentatively TRBD1 (5 bases). The CDR3 protein is CASRKGPTEAFF. As DNA, the CDR3 is TGTGCCAGCAGAAAGGGACCCACTGAAGCTTTCTTT.